This TCR beta chain is drawn from a study of cytomegalovirus exposure and HLA in healthy donors. The PCR used 60 Vbeta and 13 Jbeta primers. Clones were read by immunoSEQ multiplex PCR, and TCRdb kept only the in-frame ones, dropping some. This sample has roughly 130,000 clones, with 65% to 75% found just once. Notes on the study in general: The number of N-insertions in an Asian-associated ancestry cluster was reportedly below the roughly 670-donor mean in a later analysis.

Note on this clone: Its antigen is not known. Other DNA sequences in the same sample also yield this CDR3.

Trimming removed 3 bases from V and 2 bases from J, with 8 bases in between. Per the germline V gene, CDR1 is SGHNT and CDR2 is YYREEE (reference sequence). This CDR3 contains 13 residues. The chain employs TRBV5-4 and TRBJ2-5, with D possibly TRBD1 on 6 matching bases. The source material was PBMCs. The sequence derives from a woman aged 50 to 65 in good health and CMV-seropositive. The CDR3 loop reads CASSSRGQETQYF. The CDR3 coding sequence is TGTGCCAGCAGCTCCAGGGGACAAGAGACCCAGTACTTC.